This TCR beta chain was profiled in a study of T-cell memory formation after mild COVID-19. About the research overall: TCR clusters showed largely donor specificity. Study conclusions and caveats: Among CD4+ contracting clones, most were CM and EM, and CD8+ ones EMRA. The authors did not confirm SARS-CoV-2 specificity of second-wave clones peaking day 37.

This clonotype was found many times. Its target is not known. One entry per CDR3 protein results from TCRdb running MiXCR on the 5' RACE reads. The table lists 280,000 or so distinct CDR3 sequences, roughly 8.2% of them singletons. The CDR3 runs 13 residues. J was trimmed by 4 bases and V by 7 bases; bases with no gene match: 5. This TCR was sampled from a man aged 18 to 29 who had mild COVID-19 (a few samples of this study predate the infection). Cell type and time point are not known. Input material: PBMCs or a T cell subset sorted from them (not recorded which). The chain links TRBV12-3 or TRBV12-4 to TRBJ2-5; the match to TRBD1 covers 8 bases. CDR3 loop: CASTPGTGETQYF. In DNA, the CDR3 is TGTGCCAGCACCCCCGGGACAGGAGAGACCCAGTACTTC.